The 23 T cell receptor beta chains given below trace back to one sample, sequenced in a study of blood T cell repertoires in COVID-19. TCRdb keeps only in-frame clones here, not all; method: immunoSEQ multiplex PCR. The data show 250,000 or so clones, roughly 84% seen once. Material for sequencing was PBMCs or T cells enriched from blood (not recorded which). These receptors all come from a man between 45 and 60 years old who had recovered from COVID-19.

The chain joins TRBV4-3 to TRBJ1-6; possible D gene TRBD1, 5 bases. Germline V gene sequence: CDR1 LGHNA, CDR2 YSLEER. V lost 4 bases to trimming and J lost 9 bases, with 19 bases between them. The CDR3 runs to 16 residues. This chain's CDR3 is CASSPARPGLGSPLHF. The CDR3 region has the DNA TGCGCCAGCAGCCCCGCCCGGCCAGGGTTGGGTTCACCCCTCCACTTT.

The chain links TRBV19 to TRBJ2-7, with 9 bases lining up with TRBD1. This CDR3 spans 13 amino acids. Germline-derived CDR1 and CDR2 are LNHDA and SQIVND (reference sequence). The V gene end was trimmed by 6 bases and the J gene end by 5 bases; junction bases not matched to a gene: 5. The CDR3 sequence is CASRGQGIHEQYF. CDR3 bases: TGTGCCAGTAGGGGACAGGGTATACACGAGCAGTACTTC.

The V gene is TRBV7-2, the J gene TRBJ2-1; tentative D call: TRBD2 (6 bases). This CDR3 has 15 residues. Per the germline V gene, CDR1 is SGHTA and CDR2 is FQGNSA. Trimming shortened V by 5 bases and J by 5 bases, and 16 bases separated the two germline ends. The chain's CDR3 is CASSQNPGLNNEQFF. In DNA, the CDR3 is TGTGCCAGCAGCCAAAACCCGGGACTCAACAATGAGCAGTTCTTC.

The gene calls are TRBV12-3 or TRBV12-4 and TRBJ1-4; a possible D gene is TRBD1 (6 bases). This CDR3 has 13 residues. Between the trimmed V and J ends, which lost 10 bases and 0 bases, there was a span of 9 bases. CDR3 residues: CATRTATNEKLFF. CDR3 DNA sequence: TGTGCCACCCGGACAGCAACTAATGAAAAACTGTTTTTT.

This chain connects TRBV5-1 to TRBJ2-3; D may be TRBD1 (6 bases). V gave up 4 bases and J gave up 10 bases, with 10 bases separating them. The germline V gene has CDR1 SGHRS and CDR2 YFSETQ. This CDR3 region has 11 residues. CDR3 region: CASSIRGAQYF. The CDR3 coding sequence is TGCGCCAGCAGCATCAGGGGTGCGCAGTATTTT.

The chain carries TRBV3-1 (or the pseudogene TRBV3-2) and TRBJ2-2; TRBD1 might be the D (6 bases). The CDR3 runs 14 residues. Per the germline V gene, CDR1 is LGHDT and CDR2 is YNNKEL (reference sequence). The V end was cut by 6 bases, the J end by 9 bases, with 17 bases between. CDR3 nucleotides: TGTGCCAGCAGGTGGGACATAACCTCCCGGGAGCTGTTTTTT. Translation: CASRWDITSRELFF.

The chain is built from TRBV28 and TRBJ2-7; the D gene is possibly TRBD1 (5 bases). This CDR3 is 15 amino acids long. Germline CDR1 reads MDHEN; CDR2 reads SYDVKM. With 7 bases removed from V and 5 bases from J, the gap between germline ends came to 21 bases. The CDR3 spells CASTQGTVTRNEQYF. The CDR3 DNA is TGTGCCAGCACCCAGGGTACAGTCACCCGTAACGAGCAGTACTTC.

The chain is built from TRBV28 and TRBJ1-4, with 7 bases aligning to TRBD1. The CDR3 length is 14 residues. V lost 2 bases, J lost 7 bases, and 4 bases stayed unmatched. Per the germline V gene, CDR1 is MDHEN and CDR2 is SYDVKM. This chain's CDR3 is CASSLPGTAEKLFF. Here the CDR3 DNA reads TGTGCCAGCAGTTTACCCGGGACAGCTGAAAAACTGTTTTTT. Supplemented by reference TRBV28 and TRBJ1-4, the full variable domain reads DVKVTQSSRYLVKRTGEKVFLECVQDMDHENMFWYRQDPGLGLRLIYFSYDVKMKEKGDIPEGYSVSREKKERFSLILESASTNQTSMYLCASSLPGTAEKLFFGSGTQLSVL.

The genes are TRBV11-3 and TRBJ1-1; 8 positions match TRBD1. Germline lookup yields CDR1 SGHNT and CDR2 YENEEA. Germline trimming cut 5 bases from V and 3 bases from J; bases unmatched to any gene: 14. The CDR3 extends over 17 amino acids. CDR3 nucleotide sequence: TGTGCCAGCAGCACCGACGGCAGGGGGCCCTGGGACACTGAAGCTTTCTTT. This translates into CASSTDGRGPWDTEAFF. The whole variable domain, filled in from reference TRBV11-3 and TRBJ1-1, reads EAGVVQSPRYKIIEKKQPVAFWCNPISGHNTLYWYLQNLGQGPELLIRYENEEAVDDSQLPKDRFSAERLKGVDSTLKIQPAELGDSAVYLCASSTDGRGPWDTEAFFGQGTRLTVV.

This chain connects TRBV3-1 (or the pseudogene TRBV3-2) to TRBJ1-5; tentatively, D is TRBD1 (5 bases). Germline lookup yields CDR1 LGHDT and CDR2 YNNKEL (reference sequence). Trimming cost V 2 bases and J 6 bases, with 17 bases left between them. This CDR3 region has 16 residues. CDR3 in amino acids: CASSQTLGVAAQPQHF. The DNA of the CDR3 is TGTGCCAGCAGCCAAACGTTAGGGGTGGCGGCTCAGCCCCAGCATTTT.

The V and J genes are TRBV6-5 and TRBJ1-2; a weak D match, TRBD1 (5 bases). CDR3 length: 13 amino acids. V was cut by 6 bases and J by 6 bases, with 14 bases left in between. Germline loops: CDR1 MNHEY, CDR2 SVGAGI. CDR3 in DNA: TGTGCCAGCAGGGGAGGGGTCAGCAATGGCTACACCTTC. Protein: CASRGGVSNGYTF.

The CDR3 spells CASSSPRVTAPQPQHF. In DNA, the CDR3 is TGTGCCAGCAGTTCCCCCAGGGTTACAGCACCTCAGCCCCAGCATTTT. This chain joins TRBV28 and TRBJ1-5; D might be TRBD1 (5 bases). The CDR3 runs to 16 residues. Germline CDR1 and CDR2: MDHEN and SYDVKM. V was cut by 4 bases and J by 6 bases, with 19 bases left in between. The whole variable domain, remainder taken from reference TRBV28 and TRBJ1-5, is DVKVTQSSRYLVKRTGEKVFLECVQDMDHENMFWYRQDPGLGLRLIYFSYDVKMKEKGDIPEGYSVSREKKERFSLILESASTNQTSMYLCASSSPRVTAPQPQHFGDGTRLSIL.

The chain links TRBV6-5 to TRBJ1-1; TRBD1 matches at 8 bases. The germline V gene has CDR1 MNHEY and CDR2 SVGAGI. The CDR3 contains 11 residues. The V gene end was trimmed by 7 bases and the J gene end by 10 bases; junction bases not matched to a gene: 5. The CDR3 protein is CASNGQGRAFF. Here the CDR3 DNA reads TGTGCCAGCAACGGACAGGGAAGAGCTTTCTTT.

V is TRBV7-3 and J is TRBJ2-2; maybe TRBD1 (5 bases). V was clipped by 4 bases and J by 2 bases, with 11 bases between them. This CDR3 is built from 15 residues. From germline, CDR1 is SGHTA and CDR2 FQGTGA. CDR3 sequence reads: CASSSQGPNTGELFF. In nucleotides, the CDR3 is TGTGCCAGCAGCTCCCAGGGTCCCAACACCGGGGAGCTGTTTTTT.

This sequence joins TRBV10-1 and TRBJ2-5; tentatively, D is TRBD2 (6 bases). V lost 3 bases and J 4 bases, leaving 12 bases between the germline ends. Looked up from germline, CDR1 is WNHNN and CDR2 is SYGVQD (reference sequence). The CDR3 has 14 residues. The CDR3 region is CASSDGAAGETQYF. As DNA, the CDR3 is TGCGCCAGCAGTGATGGGGCAGCGGGAGAGACCCAGTACTTC.

The chain carries TRBV5-4 and TRBJ1-4; TRBD1 matches at 7 bases. The CDR3 sequence is 15 residues long. V lost 3 bases, J lost 6 bases, and 8 bases stayed unmatched. Germline V gene data show CDR1 as SGHNT and CDR2 as YYREEE (reference sequence). Here the CDR3 reads CASSSHRGLDEKLFF. Here the CDR3 DNA reads TGTGCCAGCAGCTCACACAGGGGTTTGGATGAAAAACTGTTTTTT.

This sequence joins TRBV15 and TRBJ1-5, with TRBD1 matching 10 bases. This CDR3 contains 15 residues. Trimming at V came to 3 bases and at J to 6 bases, leaving 5 bases not matched to a gene. Germline V gene sequence: CDR1 LNHNV, CDR2 YYDKDF (reference sequence). The CDR3 spells CATSRDRGVSQPQHF. The CDR3 coding sequence is TGTGCCACCAGCAGGGACAGGGGGGTAAGTCAGCCCCAGCATTTT. The complete variable domain, with remaining parts taken from reference TRBV15 and TRBJ1-5, reads DAMVIQNPRYQVTQFGKPVTLSCSQTLNHNVMYWYQQKSSQAPKLLFHYYDKDFNNEADTPDNFQSRRPNTSFCFLDIRSPGLGDTAMYLCATSRDRGVSQPQHFGDGTRLSIL.

CDR3 nucleotide sequence: TGTGCCAGCTCACCAGAACAGGGGCGGAACACTGAAGCTTTCTTT. The encoded protein is CASSPEQGRNTEAFF. The V call is TRBV18, the J call TRBJ1-1, with 7 positions matching TRBD1. Germline V CDR1 and CDR2: KGHSH, LQKENI. V lost 2 bases, J lost 1 base, and 4 bases stayed unmatched. This CDR3 has 15 residues.

This chain uses TRBV19 with TRBJ2-1; no clear D. Germline values: CDR1 LNHDA, CDR2 SQIVND (reference sequence). V lost 0 bases, J lost 10 bases, and 10 bases lay in between. The CDR3 totals 13 residues. The DNA of the CDR3 is TGTGCCAGTAGTATAGATCGTACTCGGGAGCAGTTCTTC. Translating it yields CASSIDRTREQFF.

The V gene is TRBV5-1, the J gene TRBJ1-1; D gene uncertain. With 0 bases removed from V and 4 bases from J, the gap between germline ends came to 10 bases. The CDR3 sequence is 14 residues long. Per the germline V gene, CDR1 is SGHRS and CDR2 is YFSETQ. This CDR3 is CASSLGREFTEAFF. DNA of the CDR3: TGCGCCAGCAGCTTGGGGAGGGAATTCACTGAAGCTTTCTTT.

This rearrangement joins TRBV6-4 to TRBJ1-6; D is possibly TRBD1 (5 bases). Germline CDR1 and CDR2: MRHNA and SNTAGT. The V end was cut by 2 bases, the J end by 7 bases, with 9 bases between. The CDR3 extends over 14 amino acids. CDR3 region: CASSDVGGNSPLHF. The CDR3 region has the DNA TGTGCCAGCAGTGACGTTGGGGGGAATTCACCCCTCCACTTT.

V usage is TRBV12-5 and J usage is TRBJ2-4; D might be TRBD1 (6 bases). The CDR3 length is 15 residues. V shed 6 bases and J shed 8 bases, with 20 bases lying between them. Germline V CDR1 and CDR2: LGHNT, FRNRAP. This chain's CDR3 is CASGPNGQPWDIQYF. In DNA form, the CDR3 reads TGTGCTAGTGGGCCTAATGGACAGCCATGGGACATTCAGTACTTC.

The J gene is TRBJ2-7, the V gene TRBV7-8, with 9 bases fitting TRBD2. The CDR3 contains 14 residues. The junction had 0 bases not matched to a gene; V was cut back by 1 base and J by 2 bases. Germline CDR1 reads SGHVS; CDR2 reads FQNEAQ. CDR3 in amino acids: CASSLERGAYEQYF. The DNA for the CDR3 is TGTGCCAGCAGCTTAGAGCGGGGGGCCTACGAGCAGTACTTC.